These T cell receptor beta chains were read from a single sample in a study of CXCR3-negative and CXCR3-positive naive CD8 T cells. TCRdb reprocessed the 5' RACE reads and reports one entry per CDR3 protein, with no DNA. This sample's table reports under 25,000 distinct CDR3 sequences. Sample: memory CD8+ T cells from blood. These receptors all stem from a human donor in good health. Some clones in this sample may be carry-over from other donors' samples. Each CDR3 is given with its conserved first and last residue. Rows give clone size only sometimes, using once, few, many, or a class for an expanded clone.

CDR3 | V | size | J
CASSIDLGQNYGYTF | TRBV19 | - | TRBJ1-2
CASSPQTGYNSPLHF | TRBV21-1 | - | TRBJ1-6
CASSFETGGSTYEQYF | TRBV7-8 | - | TRBJ2-7
CASGLLAGTESTWNYGYTF | TRBV12-5 | - | TRBJ1-2
CASSYPGTSHAFF | TRBV7-9 | - | TRBJ1-1
CSARPLTGINYGYTF | TRBV20-1 | large | TRBJ1-2
CASSRTEEKTQYF | TRBV12-3/TRBV12-4 | - | TRBJ2-5
CASSYSARGTDCEQYF | TRBV6-2/TRBV6-3 | - | TRBJ2-7
CASSPSDRGLAREQYF | TRBV6-2/TRBV6-3 | - | TRBJ2-7
CASSPTGPYSPLHF | TRBV19 | - | TRBJ1-6
CASSPLGGIVGELFF | TRBV3-1 | - | TRBJ2-2
CSVAAGTETYEQYF | TRBV29-1 | - | TRBJ2-7
CSAQRTEGGSPLHF | TRBV20-1 | - | TRBJ1-6
CASSLEVWQGVSYEQYF | TRBV5-1 | - | TRBJ2-7
CASGYSSYEQYF | TRBV19 | - | TRBJ2-7
CASSYRDTGELFF | TRBV6-2/TRBV6-3 | - | TRBJ2-2
CASSRTSNTDTQYF | TRBV6-5 | - | TRBJ2-3
CASSEFKRDPRGYTF | TRBV2 | - | TRBJ1-2
CASSYSTEGTEAFF | TRBV6-2/TRBV6-3 | - | TRBJ1-1
CASSQALGGGSSYEQYF | TRBV4-3 | - | TRBJ2-7
CSARQQGFDTEAFF | TRBV20-1 | - | TRBJ1-1
CASSLILAGGPDTQYF | TRBV7-9 | - | TRBJ2-3
CSVSTGGQHGELFF | TRBV20-1 | - | TRBJ2-2
CSVEDQQGYEQYF | TRBV29-1 | - | TRBJ2-7
CASSLQGRDRPATDTQYF | TRBV11-3 | medium-sized | TRBJ2-3
CASSDSGTSGYNEQFF | TRBV6-4 | - | TRBJ2-1
CASRPAGQGTDTQYF | TRBV12-3/TRBV12-4 | - | TRBJ2-3
CASSLEWTGYNEQFF | TRBV7-9 | - | TRBJ2-1
CASSDGRGVETQYF | TRBV6-1 | medium-sized | TRBJ2-5
CASSTLTSSYEQYF | TRBV7-9 | - | TRBJ2-7
CASSAKRDRGTDEQYF | TRBV7-9 | - | TRBJ2-7
CSAMGQTSSYEQYF | TRBV20-1 | - | TRBJ2-7
CASSPGRHANTGELFF | TRBV4-3 | - | TRBJ2-2
CSARAPGGRDDNEQFF | TRBV20-1 | - | TRBJ2-1
CASSPTPVGPFIPGELFF | TRBV7-3 | - | TRBJ2-2
CASSQDVGAVEKLFF | TRBV4-3 | - | TRBJ1-4
CSADLNTGELFF | TRBV29-1 | - | TRBJ2-2
CSVEGQGSSGANVLTF | TRBV29-1 | - | TRBJ2-6
CASSLVRGQDGYTF | TRBV7-9 | - | TRBJ1-2
CASSLEGNTEAFF | TRBV5-1 | - | TRBJ1-1
CASSYGAGGLPETQYF | TRBV6-5 | - | TRBJ2-5
CASTTEGRHQETQYF | TRBV6-7 | - | TRBJ2-5
CASGLAGGAAGELFF | TRBV6-1 | - | TRBJ2-2
CASSLPLPGQGIQETQYF | TRBV28 | - | TRBJ2-5
CASCTSTRGNNEQFF | TRBV19 | - | TRBJ2-1
CSVVGGDSYEQYF | TRBV29-1 | - | TRBJ2-7
CASSFDTGTPHEQFF | TRBV5-5 | - | TRBJ2-1
CASSQDGGAYEQYF | TRBV4-3 | - | TRBJ2-7
CASSLLEYEQYF | TRBV7-2 | - | TRBJ2-7
CSADERTGELFF | TRBV29-1 | - | TRBJ2-2
CASSPGQPSGANVLTF | TRBV28 | medium-sized | TRBJ2-6